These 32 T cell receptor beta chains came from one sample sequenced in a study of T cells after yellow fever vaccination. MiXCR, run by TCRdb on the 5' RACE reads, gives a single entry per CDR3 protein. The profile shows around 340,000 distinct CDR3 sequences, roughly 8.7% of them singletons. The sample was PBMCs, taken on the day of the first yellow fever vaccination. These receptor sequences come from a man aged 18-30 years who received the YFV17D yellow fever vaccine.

The CDR3 nucleotides read TGTGCCAGCGGGGGACCAAACTTGCTCGAGACCCAGTACTTC. This sequence encodes CASGGPNLLETQYF. J is TRBJ2-5 and V is TRBV2; D possibly uses TRBD1 or TRBD2 (5 bases each). The CDR3 has 14 residues. Trimming took 8 bases from V and 5 from J, leaving 18 bases between them. Per the germline V gene, CDR1 is SNHLY and CDR2 is FYNNEI.

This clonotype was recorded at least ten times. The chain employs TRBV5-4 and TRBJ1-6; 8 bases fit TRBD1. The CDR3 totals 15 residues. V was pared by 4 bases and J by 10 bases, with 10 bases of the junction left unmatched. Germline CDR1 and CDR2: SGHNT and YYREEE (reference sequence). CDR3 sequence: CASSLTGALLSPLHF. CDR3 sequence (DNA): TGTGCCAGCAGCCTGACAGGGGCTCTTCTGTCACCCCTCCACTTT.

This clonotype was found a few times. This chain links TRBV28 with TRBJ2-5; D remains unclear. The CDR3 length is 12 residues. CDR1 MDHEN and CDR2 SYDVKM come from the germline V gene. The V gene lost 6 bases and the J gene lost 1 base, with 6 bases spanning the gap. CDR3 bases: TGTGCCAGCAGCCCTCGCCAAGAGACCCAGTACTTC. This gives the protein CASSPRQETQYF.

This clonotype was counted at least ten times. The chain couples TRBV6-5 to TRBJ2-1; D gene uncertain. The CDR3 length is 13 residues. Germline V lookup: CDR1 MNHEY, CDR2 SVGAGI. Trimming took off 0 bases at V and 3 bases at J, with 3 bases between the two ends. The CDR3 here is CASSYSNYNEQFF. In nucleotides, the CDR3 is TGTGCCAGCAGTTACTCCAACTACAATGAGCAGTTCTTC.

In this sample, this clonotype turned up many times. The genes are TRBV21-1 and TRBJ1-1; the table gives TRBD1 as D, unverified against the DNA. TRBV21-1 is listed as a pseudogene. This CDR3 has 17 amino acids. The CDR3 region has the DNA TGTGCCAGCGCCAGAGCAAGTGGACAGGGACGAGACACTGAAGCTTTCTTT. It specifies CASARASGQGRDTEAFF.

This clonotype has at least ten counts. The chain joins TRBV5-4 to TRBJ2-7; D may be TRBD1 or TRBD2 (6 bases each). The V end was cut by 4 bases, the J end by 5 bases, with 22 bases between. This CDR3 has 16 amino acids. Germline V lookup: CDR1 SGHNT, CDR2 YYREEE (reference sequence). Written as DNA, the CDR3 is TGTGCCAGCAGCCGAGGGGGGACCTCTTGGAGCGACGAGCAGTACTTC. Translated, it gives CASSRGGTSWSDEQYF.

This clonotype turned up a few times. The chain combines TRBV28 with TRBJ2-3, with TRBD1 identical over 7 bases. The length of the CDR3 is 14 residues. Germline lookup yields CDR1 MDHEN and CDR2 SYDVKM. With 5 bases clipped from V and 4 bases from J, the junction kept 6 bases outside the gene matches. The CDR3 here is CASSPRQGADTQYF. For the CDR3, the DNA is TGTGCCAGCAGTCCGAGACAGGGCGCAGATACGCAGTATTTT.

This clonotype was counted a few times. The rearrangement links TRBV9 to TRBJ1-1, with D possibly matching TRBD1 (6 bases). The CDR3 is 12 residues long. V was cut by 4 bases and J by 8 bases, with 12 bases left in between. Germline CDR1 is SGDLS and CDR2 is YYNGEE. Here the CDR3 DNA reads TGTGCCAGCAGCAAAACAGGGTCCGAAGCTTTCTTT. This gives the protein CASSKTGSEAFF.

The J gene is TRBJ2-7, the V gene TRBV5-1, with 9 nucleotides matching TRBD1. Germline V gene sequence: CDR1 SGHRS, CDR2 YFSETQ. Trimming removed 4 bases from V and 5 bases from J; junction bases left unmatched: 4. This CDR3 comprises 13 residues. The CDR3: CASSPDRGDEQYF. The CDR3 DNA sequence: TGCGCCAGCAGCCCGGACAGGGGTGACGAGCAGTACTTC.

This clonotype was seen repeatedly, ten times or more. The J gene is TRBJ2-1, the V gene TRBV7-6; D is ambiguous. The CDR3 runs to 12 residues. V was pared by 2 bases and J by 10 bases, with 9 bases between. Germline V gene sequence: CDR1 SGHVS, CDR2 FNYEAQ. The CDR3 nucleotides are TGTGCCAGCAGCTTACTGGGCCGAGAGCAGTTCTTC. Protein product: CASSLLGREQFF.

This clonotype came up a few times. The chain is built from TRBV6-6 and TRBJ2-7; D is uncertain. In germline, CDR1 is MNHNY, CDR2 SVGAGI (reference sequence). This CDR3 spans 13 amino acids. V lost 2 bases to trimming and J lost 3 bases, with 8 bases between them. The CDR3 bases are TGTGCCAGCAGTTACCTGCCTGACTACGAGCAGTACGTC. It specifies CASSYLPDYEQYV.

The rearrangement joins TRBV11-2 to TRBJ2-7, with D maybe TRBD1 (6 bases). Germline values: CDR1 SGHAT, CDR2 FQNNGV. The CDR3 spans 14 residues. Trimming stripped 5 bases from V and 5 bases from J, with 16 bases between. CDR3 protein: CASSPIQGFDEQYF. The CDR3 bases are TGTGCCAGCAGCCCAATACAGGGTTTCGACGAGCAGTACTTC. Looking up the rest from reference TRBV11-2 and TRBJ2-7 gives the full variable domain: EAGVAQSPRYKIIEKRQSVAFWCNPISGHATLYWYQQILGQGPKLLIQFQNNGVVDDSQLPKDRFSAERLKGVDSTLKIQPAKLEDSAVYLCASSPIQGFDEQYFGPGTRLTVT.

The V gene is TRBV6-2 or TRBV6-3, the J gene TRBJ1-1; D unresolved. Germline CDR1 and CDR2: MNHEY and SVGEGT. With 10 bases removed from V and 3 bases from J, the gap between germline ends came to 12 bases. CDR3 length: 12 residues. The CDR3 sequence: CATHRWDTEAFF. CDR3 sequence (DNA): TGTGCCACCCACCGTTGGGACACTGAAGCTTTCTTT.

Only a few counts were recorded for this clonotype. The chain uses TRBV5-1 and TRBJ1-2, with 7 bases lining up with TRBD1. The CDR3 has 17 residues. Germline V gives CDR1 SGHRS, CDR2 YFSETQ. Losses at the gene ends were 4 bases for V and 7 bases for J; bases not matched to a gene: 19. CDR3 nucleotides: TGCGCCAGCAGCCCTGACAGGGCCGCGCGGGGTGAAAGTGGCTACACCTTC. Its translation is CASSPDRAARGESGYTF.

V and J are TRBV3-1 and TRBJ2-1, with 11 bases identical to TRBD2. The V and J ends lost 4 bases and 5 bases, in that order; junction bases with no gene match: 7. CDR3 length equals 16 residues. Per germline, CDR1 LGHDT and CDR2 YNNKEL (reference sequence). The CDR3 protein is CASSRSSGGTHNEQFF. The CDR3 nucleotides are TGTGCCAGCAGCCGTTCTAGCGGGGGGACCCACAATGAGCAGTTCTTC.

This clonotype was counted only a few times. This chain's CDR3 is CASSRRDMETQYF. The CDR3 nucleotides read TGTGCCAGCAGCCGACGGGATATGGAGACCCAGTACTTC. V usage is TRBV5-5 and J usage is TRBJ2-5; TRBD2 might be the D (5 bases). Trimming left V 4 bases short and J 5 bases short, with 12 bases between. CDR3 length: 13 amino acids. Looked up from germline, CDR1 is SGHKS and CDR2 is YYEKEE (reference sequence). Full variable domain (outside the CDR3, taken from reference TRBV5-5 and TRBJ2-5): DAGVTQSPTHLIKTRGQQVTLRCSPISGHKSVSWYQQVLGQGPQFIFQYYEKEERGRGNFPDRFSARQFPNYSSELNVNALLLGDSALYLCASSRRDMETQYFGPGTRLLVL.

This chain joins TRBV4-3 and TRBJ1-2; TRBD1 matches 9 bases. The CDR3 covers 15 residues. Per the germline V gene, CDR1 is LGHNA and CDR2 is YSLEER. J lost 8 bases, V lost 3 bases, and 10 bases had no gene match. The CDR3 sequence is CASSQKAGTGMGYTF. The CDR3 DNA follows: TGCGCCAGCAGCCAGAAGGCAGGGACAGGGATGGGCTACACCTTC.

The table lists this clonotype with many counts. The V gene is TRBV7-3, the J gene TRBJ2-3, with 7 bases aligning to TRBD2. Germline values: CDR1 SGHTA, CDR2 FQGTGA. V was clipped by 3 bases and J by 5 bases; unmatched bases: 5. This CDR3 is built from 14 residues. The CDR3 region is CASSFMAGVDTQYF. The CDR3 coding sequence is TGTGCCAGCAGCTTTATGGCGGGGGTAGATACGCAGTATTTT.

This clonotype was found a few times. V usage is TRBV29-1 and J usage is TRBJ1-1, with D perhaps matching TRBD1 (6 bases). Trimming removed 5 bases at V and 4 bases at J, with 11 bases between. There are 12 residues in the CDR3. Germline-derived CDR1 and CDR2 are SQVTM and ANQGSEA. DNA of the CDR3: TGCAGCGTTTGGGACATTTTCACTGAAGCTTTCTTT. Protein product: CSVWDIFTEAFF.

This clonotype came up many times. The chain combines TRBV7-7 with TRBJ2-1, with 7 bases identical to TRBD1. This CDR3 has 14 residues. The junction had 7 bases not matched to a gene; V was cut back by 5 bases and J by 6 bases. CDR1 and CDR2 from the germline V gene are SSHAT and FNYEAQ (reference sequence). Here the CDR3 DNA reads TGTGCCAGCAGCGATCGACCAGGGGGCAATGAGCAGTTCTTC. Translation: CASSDRPGGNEQFF.

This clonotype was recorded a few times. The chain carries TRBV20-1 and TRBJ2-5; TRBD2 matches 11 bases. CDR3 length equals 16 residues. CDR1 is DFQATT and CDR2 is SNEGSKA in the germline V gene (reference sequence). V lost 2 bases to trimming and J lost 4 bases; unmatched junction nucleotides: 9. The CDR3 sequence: CSARSSGGPEAETQYF. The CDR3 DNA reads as TGCAGTGCTAGATCTAGCGGGGGGCCTGAAGCAGAGACCCAGTACTTC.

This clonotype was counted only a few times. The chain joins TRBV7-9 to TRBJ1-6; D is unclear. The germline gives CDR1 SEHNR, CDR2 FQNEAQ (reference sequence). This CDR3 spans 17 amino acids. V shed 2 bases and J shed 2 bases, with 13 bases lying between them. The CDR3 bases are TGTGCCAGCAGCTTATTTTTTGCCTCCCCCTATAATTCACCCCTCCACTTT. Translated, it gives CASSLFFASPYNSPLHF.

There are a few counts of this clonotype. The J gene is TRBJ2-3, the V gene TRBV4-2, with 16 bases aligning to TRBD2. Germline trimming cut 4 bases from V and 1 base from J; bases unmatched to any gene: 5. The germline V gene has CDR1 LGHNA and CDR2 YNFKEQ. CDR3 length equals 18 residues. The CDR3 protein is CASSPGTSGGAGTDTQYF. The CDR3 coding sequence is TGTGCCAGCAGCCCGGGGACTAGCGGGGGGGCGGGCACAGATACGCAGTATTTT.

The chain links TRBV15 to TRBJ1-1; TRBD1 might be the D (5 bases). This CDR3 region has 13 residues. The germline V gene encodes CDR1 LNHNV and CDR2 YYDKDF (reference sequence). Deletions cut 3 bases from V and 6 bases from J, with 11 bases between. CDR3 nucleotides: TGTGCCACCAGCAGGGGGGGAAGCCCTGAAGCTTTCTTT. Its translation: CATSRGGSPEAFF.

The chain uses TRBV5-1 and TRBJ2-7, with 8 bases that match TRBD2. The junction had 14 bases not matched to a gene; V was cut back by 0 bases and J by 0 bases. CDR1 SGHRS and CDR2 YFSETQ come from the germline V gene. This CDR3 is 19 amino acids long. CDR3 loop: CASSLAPGLGDKSSYEQYV. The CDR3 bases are TGCGCCAGCAGCTTGGCCCCGGGACTAGGGGATAAGAGCTCCTACGAGCAGTACGTC.

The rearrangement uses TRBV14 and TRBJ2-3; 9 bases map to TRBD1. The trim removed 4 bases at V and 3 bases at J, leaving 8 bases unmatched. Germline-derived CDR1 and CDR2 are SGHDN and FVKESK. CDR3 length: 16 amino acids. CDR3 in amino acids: CASSPSTGGITDTQYF. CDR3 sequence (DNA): TGTGCCAGCAGCCCAAGCACAGGGGGCATAACAGATACGCAGTATTTT.

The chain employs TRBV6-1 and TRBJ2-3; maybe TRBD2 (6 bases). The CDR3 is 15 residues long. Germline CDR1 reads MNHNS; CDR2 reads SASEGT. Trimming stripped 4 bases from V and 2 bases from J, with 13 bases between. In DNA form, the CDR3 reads TGTGCCAGCAGTGGCGGGACGGGCTACACAGATACGCAGTATTTT. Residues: CASSGGTGYTDTQYF.

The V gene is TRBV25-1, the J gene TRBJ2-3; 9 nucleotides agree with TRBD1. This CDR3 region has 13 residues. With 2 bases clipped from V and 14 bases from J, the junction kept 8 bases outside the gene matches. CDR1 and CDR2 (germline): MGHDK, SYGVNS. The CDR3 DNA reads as TGTGCCAGCAGTGAACTGACCGGGACAGGGCCGTATTTT. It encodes CASSELTGTGPYF. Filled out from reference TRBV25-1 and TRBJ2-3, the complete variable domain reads EADIYQTPRYLVIGTGKKITLECSQTMGHDKMYWYQQDPGMELHLIHYSYGVNSTEKGDLSSESTVSRIRTEHFPLTLESARPSHTSQYLCASSELTGTGPYFGPGTRLTVL.

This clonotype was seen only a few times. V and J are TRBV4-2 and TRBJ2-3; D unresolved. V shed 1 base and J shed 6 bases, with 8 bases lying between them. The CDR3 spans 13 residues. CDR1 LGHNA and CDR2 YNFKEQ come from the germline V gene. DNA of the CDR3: TGTGCCAGCAGCCAAGCAGTGTCGGATACGCAGTATTTT. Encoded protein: CASSQAVSDTQYF.

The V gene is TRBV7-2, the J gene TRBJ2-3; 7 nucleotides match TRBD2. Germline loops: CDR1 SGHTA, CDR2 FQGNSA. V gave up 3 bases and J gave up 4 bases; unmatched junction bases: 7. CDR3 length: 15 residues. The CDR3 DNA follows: TGTGCCAGCAGCTTTTGGGGGGGGGGTGCAGATACGCAGTATTTT. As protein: CASSFWGGGADTQYF.

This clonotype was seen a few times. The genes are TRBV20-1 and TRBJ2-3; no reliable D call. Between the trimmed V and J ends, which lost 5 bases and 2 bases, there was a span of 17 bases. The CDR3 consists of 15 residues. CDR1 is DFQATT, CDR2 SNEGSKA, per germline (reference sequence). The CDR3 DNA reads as TGCAGTGCTCCCGCCGGACCCTGGCCCACAGATACGCAGTATTTT. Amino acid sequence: CSAPAGPWPTDTQYF.

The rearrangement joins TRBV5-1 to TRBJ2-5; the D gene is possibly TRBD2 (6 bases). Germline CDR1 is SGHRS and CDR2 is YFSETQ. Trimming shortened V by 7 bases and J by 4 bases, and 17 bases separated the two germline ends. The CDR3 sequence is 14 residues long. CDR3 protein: CASSFGGVIETQYF. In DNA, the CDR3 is TGCGCCAGCTCCTTCGGAGGGGTTATAGAGACCCAGTACTTC.